The clone carrying this TCR beta chain was observed a few times. Its antigen is not identified. Individual TCR cDNA molecules each bore their own unique molecular identifier. TCRdb redid the calling of the 5' RACE reads with MiXCR, one entry per CDR3 protein. The top ten clones hold around 26% of a sample with approximately 40,000 distinct CDR3 sequences, 5.2% of them seen once. The data stem from a study of spatial heterogeneity in lung cancer. Study in general: The average count in raw reads for each unique TCR and UMI combination exceeded eight appearances.

The time point: sample taken at primary tumor resection. Unsorted whole RNA from tumor, nontumor lung or frozen PBMC underwent sequencing. Samples were obtained from 70 or so donors, all untreated early-stage non-small cell lung cancer patients. The study, taken as a whole, reports: Among blood samples, ubiquitous expanded tumor TCRs appeared more at resection than at follow-up.

The sample here was PBMCs, taken at surgery. The TCR was taken from a female donor with early-stage non-small cell lung cancer.

The CDR3 spells CSARSGRGLYNEQFF. CDR3 nucleotides: TGCAGTGCTAGGTCCGGCAGGGGACTATACAATGAGCAGTTCTTC. The rearrangement uses TRBV20-1 and TRBJ2-1; D perhaps matches TRBD2 (7 bases). CDR3 length: 15 residues. The germline gives CDR1 DFQATT, CDR2 SNEGSKA (reference sequence). Trimming took off 3 bases at V and 4 bases at J, with 16 bases between the two ends.